This TCR beta chain derives from a study of CD8 T cells in ankylosing spondylitis. This clonotype was counted a few times. Its specificity is not known. Study-wide findings and caveats: Eight or nine highly homologous variants made up a TCR beta motif that seemed to typify ankylosing spondylitis blood.

Germline V gene data show CDR1 as KGHDR and CDR2 as SFDVKD. The trim removed 2 bases at V and 6 bases at J, leaving 1 base unmatched. This CDR3 spans 13 amino acids. A single record per CDR3 protein comes from TCRdb applying MiXCR to the 5' RACE reads. Counted here are over 400,000 distinct CDR3 sequences, 25% to 30% occurring once; the ten biggest clones make up approximately 1%. The sequenced sample was blood, either unsorted or a sorted T cell fraction (not recorded which). The TCR sequence derives from a male donor with ankylosing spondylitis. This chain links TRBV24-1 with TRBJ1-2, with TRBD1 matching 8 bases. The chain's CDR3 is CATSDWTGNGYTF. In nucleotides, the CDR3 is TGTGCCACCAGTGATTGGACAGGGAATGGCTACACCTTC.